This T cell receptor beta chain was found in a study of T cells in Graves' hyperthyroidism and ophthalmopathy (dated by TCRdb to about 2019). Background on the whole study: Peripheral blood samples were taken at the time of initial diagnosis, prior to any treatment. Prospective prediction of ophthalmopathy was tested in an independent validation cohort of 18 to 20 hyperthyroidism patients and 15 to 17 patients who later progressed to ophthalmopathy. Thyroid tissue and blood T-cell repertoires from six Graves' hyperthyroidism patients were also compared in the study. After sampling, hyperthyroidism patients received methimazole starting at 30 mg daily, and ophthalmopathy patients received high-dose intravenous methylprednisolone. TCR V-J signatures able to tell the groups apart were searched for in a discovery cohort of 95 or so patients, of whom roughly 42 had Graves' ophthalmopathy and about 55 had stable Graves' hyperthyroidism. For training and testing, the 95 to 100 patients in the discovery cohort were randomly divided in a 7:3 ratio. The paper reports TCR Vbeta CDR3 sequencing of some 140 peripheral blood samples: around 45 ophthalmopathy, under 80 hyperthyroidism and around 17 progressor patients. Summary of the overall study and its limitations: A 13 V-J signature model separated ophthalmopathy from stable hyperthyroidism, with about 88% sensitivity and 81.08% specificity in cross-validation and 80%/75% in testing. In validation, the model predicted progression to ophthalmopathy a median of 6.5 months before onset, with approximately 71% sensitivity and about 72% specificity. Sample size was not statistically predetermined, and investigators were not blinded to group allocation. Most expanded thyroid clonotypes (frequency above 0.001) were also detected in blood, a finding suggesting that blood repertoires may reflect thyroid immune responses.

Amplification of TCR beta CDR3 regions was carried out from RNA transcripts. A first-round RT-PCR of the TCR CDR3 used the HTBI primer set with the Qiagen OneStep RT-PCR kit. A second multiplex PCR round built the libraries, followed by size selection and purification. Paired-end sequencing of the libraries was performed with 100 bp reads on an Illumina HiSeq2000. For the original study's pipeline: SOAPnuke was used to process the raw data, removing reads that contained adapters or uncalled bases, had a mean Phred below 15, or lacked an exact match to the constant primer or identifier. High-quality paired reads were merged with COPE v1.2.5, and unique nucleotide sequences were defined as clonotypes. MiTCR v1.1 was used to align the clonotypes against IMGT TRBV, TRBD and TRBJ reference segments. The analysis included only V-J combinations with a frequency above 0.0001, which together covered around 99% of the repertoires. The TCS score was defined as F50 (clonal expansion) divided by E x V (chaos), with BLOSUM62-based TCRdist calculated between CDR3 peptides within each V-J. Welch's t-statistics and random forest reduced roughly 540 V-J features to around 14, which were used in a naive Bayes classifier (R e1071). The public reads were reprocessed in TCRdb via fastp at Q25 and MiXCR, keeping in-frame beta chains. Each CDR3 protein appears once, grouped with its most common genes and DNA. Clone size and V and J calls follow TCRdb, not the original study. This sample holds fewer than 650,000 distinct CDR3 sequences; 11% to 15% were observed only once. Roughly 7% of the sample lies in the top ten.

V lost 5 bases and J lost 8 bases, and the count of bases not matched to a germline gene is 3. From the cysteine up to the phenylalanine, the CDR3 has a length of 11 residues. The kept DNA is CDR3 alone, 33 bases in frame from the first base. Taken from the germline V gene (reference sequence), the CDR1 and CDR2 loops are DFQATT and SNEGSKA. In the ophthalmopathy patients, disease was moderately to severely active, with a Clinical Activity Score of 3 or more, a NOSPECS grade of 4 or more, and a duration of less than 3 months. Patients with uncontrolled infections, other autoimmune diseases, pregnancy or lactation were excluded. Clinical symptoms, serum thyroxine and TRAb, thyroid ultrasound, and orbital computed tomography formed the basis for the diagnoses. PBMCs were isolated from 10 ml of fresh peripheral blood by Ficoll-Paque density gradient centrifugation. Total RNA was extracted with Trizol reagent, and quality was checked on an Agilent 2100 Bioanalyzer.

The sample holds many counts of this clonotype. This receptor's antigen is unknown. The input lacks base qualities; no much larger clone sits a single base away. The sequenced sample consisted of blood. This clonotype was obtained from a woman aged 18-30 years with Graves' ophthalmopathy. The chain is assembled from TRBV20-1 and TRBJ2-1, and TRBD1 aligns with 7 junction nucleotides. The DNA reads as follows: TGCAGTGCTTACAGGGGACATGAGCAGTTCTTC. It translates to CSAYRGHEQFF.